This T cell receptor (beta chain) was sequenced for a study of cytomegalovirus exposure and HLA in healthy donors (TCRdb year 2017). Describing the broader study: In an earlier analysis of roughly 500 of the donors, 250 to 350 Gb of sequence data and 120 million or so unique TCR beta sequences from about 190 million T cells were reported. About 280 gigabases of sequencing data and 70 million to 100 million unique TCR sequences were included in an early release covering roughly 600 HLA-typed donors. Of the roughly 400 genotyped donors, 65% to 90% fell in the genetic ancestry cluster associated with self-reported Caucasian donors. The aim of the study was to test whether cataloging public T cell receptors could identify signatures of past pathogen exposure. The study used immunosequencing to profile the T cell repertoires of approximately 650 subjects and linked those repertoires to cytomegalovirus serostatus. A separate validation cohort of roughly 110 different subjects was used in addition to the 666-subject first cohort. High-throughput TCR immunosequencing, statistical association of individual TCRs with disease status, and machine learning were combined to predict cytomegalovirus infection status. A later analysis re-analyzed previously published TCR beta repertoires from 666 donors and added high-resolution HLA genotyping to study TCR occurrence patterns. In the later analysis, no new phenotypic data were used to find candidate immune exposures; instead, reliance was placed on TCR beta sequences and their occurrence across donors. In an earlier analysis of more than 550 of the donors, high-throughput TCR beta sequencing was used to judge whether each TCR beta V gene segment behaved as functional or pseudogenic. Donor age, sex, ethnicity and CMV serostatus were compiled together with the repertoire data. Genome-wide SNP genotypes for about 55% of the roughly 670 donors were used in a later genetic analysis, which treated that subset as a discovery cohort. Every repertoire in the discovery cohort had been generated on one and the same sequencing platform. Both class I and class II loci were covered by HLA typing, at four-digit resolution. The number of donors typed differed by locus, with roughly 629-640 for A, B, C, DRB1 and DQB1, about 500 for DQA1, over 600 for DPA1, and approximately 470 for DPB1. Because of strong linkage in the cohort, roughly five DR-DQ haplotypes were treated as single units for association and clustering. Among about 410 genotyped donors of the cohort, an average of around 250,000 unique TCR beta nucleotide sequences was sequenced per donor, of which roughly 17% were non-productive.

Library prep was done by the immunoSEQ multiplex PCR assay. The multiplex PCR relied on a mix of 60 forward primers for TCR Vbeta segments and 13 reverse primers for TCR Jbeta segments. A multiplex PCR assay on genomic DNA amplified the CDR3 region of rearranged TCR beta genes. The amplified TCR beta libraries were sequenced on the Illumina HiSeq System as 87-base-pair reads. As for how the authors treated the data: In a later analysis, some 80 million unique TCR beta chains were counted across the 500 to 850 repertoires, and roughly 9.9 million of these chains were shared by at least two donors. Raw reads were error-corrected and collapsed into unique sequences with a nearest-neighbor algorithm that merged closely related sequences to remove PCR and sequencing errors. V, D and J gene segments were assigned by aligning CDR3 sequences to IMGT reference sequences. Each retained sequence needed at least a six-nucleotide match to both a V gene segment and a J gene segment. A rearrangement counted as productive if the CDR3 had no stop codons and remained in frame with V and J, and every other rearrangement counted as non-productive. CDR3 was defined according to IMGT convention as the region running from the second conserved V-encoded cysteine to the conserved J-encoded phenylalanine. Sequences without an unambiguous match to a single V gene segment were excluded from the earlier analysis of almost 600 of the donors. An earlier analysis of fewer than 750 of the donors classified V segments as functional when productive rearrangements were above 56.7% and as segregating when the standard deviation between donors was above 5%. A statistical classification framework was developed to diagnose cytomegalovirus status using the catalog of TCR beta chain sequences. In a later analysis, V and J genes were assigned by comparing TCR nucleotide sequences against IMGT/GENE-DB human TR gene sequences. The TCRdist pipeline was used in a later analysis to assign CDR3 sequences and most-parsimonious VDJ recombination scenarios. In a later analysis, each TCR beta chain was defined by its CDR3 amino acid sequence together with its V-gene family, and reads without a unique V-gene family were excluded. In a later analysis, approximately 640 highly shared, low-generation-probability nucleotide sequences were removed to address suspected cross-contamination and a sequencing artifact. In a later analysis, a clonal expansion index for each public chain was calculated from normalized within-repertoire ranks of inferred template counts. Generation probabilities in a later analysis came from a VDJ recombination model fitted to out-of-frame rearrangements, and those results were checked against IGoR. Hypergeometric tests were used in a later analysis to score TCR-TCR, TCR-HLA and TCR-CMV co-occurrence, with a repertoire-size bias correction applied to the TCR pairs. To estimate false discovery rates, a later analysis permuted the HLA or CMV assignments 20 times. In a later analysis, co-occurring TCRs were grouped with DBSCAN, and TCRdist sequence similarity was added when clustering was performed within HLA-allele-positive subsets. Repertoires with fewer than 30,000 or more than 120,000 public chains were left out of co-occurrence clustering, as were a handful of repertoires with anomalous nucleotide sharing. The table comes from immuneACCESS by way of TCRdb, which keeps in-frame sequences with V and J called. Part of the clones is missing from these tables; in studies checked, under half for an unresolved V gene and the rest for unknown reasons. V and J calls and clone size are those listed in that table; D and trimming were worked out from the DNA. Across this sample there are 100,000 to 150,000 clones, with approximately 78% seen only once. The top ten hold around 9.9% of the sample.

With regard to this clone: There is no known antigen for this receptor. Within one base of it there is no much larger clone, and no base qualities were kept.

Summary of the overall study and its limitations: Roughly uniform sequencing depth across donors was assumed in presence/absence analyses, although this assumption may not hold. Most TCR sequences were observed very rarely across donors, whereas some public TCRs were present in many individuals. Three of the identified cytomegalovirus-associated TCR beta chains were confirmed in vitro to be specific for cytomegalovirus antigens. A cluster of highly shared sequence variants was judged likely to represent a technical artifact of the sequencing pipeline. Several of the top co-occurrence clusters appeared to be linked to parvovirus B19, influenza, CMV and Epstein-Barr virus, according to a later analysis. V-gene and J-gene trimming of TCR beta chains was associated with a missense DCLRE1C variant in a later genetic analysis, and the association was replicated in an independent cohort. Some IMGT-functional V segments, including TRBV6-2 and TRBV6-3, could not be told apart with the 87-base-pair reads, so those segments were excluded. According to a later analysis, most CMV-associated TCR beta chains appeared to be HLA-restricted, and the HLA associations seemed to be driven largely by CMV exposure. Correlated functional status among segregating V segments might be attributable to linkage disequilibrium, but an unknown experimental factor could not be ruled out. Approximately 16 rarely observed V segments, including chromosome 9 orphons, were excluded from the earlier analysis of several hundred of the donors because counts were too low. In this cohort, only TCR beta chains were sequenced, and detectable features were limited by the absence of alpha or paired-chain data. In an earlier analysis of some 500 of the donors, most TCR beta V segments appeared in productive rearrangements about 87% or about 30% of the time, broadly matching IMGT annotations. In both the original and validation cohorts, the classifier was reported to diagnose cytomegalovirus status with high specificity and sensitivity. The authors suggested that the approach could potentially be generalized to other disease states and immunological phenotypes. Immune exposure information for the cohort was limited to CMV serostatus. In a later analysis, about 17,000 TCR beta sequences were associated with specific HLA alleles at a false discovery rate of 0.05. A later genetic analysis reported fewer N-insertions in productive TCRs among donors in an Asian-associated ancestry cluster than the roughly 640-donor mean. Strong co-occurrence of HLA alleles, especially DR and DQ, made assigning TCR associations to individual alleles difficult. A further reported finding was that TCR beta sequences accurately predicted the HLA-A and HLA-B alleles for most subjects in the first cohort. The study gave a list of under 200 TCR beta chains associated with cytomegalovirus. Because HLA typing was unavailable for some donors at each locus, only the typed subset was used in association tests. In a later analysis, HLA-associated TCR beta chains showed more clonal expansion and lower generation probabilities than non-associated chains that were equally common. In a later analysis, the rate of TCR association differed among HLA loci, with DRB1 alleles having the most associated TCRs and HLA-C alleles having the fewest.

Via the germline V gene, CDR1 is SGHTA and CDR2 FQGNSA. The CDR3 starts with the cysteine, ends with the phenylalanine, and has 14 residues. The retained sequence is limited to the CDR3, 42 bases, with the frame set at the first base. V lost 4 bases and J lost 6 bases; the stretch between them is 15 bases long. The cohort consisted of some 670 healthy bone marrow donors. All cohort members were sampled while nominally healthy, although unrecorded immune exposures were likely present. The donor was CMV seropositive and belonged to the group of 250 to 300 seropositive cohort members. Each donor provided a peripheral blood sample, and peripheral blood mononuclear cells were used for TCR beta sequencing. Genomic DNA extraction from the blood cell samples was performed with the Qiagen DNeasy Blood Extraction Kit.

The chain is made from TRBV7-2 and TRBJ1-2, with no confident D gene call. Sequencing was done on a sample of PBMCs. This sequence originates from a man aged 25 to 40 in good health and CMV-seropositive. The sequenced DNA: TGTGCCAGCAGCTCCGGGTCTCAATCTAATGGCTACACCTTC. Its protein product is CASSSGSQSNGYTF.